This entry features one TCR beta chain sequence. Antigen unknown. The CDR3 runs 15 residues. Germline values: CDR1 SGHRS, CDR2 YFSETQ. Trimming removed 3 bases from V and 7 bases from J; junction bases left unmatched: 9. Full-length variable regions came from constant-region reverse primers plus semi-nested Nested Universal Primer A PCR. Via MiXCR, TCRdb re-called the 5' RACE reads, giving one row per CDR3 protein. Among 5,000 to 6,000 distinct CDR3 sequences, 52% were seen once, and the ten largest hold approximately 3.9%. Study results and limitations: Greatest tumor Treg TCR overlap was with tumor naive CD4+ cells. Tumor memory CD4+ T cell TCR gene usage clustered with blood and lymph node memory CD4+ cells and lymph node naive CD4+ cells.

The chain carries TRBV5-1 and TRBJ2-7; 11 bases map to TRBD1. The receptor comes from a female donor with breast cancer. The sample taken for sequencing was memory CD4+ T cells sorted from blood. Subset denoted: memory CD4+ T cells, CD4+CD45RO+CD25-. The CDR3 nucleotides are TGCGCCAGCAGCTCCACCGGGACAGGGGGGGATGAGCAGTACTTC. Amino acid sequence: CASSSTGTGGDEQYF.